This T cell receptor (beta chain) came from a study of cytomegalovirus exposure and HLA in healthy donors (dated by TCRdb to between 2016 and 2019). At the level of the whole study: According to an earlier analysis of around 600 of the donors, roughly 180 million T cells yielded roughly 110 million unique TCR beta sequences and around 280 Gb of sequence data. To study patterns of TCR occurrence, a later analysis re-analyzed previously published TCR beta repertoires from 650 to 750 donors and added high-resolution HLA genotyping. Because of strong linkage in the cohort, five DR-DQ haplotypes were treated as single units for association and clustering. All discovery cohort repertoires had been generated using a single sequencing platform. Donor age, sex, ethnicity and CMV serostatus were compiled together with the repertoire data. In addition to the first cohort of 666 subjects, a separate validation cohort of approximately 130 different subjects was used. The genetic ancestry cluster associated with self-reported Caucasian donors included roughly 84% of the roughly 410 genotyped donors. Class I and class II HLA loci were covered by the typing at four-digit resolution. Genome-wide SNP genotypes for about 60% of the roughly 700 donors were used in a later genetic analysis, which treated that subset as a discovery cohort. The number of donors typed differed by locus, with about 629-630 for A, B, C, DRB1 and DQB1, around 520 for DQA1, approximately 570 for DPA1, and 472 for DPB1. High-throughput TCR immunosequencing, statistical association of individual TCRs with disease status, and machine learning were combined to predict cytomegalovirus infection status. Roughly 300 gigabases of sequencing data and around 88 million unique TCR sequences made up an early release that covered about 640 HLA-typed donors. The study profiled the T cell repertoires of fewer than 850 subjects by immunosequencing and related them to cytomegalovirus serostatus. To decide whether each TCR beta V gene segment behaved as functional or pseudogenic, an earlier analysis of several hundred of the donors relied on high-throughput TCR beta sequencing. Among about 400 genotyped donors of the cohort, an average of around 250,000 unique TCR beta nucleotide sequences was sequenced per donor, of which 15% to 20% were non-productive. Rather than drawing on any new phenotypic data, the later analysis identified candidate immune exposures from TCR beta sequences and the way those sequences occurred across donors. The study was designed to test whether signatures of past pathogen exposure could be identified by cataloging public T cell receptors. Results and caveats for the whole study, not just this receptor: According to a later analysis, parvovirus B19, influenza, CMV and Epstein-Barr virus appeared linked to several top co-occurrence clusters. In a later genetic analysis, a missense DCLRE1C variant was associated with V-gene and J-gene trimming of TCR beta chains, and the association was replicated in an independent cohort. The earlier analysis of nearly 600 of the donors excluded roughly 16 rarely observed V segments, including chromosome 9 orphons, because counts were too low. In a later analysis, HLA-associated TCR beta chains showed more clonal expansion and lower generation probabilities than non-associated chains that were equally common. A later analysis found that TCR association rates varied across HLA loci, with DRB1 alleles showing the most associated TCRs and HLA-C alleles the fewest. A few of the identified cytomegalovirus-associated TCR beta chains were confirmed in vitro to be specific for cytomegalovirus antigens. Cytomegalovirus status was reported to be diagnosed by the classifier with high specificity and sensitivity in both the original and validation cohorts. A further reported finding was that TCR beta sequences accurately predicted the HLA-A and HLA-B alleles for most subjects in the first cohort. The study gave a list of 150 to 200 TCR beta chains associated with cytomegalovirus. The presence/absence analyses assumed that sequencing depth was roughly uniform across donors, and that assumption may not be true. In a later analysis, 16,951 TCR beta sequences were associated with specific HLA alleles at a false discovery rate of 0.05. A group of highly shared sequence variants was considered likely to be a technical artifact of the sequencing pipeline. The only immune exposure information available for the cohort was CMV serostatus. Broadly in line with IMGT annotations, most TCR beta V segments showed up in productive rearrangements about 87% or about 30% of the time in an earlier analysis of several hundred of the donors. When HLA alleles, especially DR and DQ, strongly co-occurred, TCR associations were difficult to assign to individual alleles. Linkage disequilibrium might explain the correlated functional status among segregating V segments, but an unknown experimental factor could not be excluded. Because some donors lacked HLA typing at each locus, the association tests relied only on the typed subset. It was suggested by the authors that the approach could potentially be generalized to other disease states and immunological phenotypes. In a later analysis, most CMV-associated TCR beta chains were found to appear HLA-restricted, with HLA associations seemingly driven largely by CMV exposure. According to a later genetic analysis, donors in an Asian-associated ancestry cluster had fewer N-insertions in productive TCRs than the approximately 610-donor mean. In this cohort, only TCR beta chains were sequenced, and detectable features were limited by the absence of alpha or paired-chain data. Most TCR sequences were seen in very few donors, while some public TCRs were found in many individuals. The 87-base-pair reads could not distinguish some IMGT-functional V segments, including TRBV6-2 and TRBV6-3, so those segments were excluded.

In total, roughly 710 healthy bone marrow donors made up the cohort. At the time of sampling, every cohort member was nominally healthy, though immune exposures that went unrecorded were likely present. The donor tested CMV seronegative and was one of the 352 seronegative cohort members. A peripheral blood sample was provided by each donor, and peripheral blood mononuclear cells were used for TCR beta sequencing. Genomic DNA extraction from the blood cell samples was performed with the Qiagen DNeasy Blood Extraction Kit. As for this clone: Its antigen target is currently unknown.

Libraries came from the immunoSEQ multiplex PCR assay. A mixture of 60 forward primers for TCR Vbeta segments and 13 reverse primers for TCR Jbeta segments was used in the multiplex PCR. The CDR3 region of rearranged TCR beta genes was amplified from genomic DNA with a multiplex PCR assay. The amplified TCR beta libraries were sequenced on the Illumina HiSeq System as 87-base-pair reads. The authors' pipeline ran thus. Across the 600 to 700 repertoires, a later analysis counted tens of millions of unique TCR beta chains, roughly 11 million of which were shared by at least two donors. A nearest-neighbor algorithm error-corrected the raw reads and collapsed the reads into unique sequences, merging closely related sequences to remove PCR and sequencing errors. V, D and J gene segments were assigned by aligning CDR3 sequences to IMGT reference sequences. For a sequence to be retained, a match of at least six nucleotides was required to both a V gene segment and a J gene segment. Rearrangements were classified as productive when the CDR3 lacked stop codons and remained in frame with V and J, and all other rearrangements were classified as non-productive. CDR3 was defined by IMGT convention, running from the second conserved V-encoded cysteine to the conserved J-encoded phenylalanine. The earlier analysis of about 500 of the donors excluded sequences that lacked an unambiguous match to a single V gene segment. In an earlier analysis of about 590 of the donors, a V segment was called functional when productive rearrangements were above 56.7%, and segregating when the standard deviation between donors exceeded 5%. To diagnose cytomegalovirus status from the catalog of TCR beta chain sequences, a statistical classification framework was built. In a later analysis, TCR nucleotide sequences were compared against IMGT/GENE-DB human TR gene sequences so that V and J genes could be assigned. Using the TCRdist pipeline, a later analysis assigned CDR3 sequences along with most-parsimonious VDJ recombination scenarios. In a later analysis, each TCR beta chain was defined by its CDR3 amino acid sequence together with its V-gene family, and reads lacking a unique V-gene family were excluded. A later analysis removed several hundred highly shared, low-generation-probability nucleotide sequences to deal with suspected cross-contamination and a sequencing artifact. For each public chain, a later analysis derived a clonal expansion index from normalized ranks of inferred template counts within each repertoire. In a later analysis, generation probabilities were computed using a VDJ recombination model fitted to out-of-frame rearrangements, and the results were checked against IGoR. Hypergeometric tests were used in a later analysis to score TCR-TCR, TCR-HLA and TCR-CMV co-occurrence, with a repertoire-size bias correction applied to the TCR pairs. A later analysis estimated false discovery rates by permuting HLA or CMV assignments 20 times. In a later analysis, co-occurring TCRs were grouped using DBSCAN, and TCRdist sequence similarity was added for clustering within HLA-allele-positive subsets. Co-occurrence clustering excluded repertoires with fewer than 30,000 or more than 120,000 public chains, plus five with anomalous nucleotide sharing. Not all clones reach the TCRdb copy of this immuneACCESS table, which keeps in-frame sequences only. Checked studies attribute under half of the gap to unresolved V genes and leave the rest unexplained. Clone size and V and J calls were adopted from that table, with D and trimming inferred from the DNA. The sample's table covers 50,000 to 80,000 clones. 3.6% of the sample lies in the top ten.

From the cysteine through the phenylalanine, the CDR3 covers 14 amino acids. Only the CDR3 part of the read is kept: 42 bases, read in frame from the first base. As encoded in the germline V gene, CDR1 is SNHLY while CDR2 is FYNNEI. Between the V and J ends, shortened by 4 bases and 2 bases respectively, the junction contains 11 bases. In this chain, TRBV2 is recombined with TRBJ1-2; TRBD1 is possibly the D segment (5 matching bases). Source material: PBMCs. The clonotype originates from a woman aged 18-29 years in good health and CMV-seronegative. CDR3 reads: CASSVGTGNYGYTF. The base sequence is TGTGCCAGCAGTGTCGGGACTGGGAACTATGGCTACACCTTC.